Listed here is a single TCR beta chain. These data originate in a study of CD8 T cells in Susac syndrome. With random hexamers, 0.5 to 1 ug RNA was reverse transcribed. TCRdb used MiXCR to reprocess the immunoSEQ multiplex PCR reads, holding one entry per CDR3 protein. This sample has about 190,000 distinct CDR3 sequences, with 85% to 95% found just once. CD8+ and CD4+ T cells taken from blood had their TCR beta sequenced. The CDR3 runs 12 residues. Germline-derived CDR1 and CDR2 are DFQATT and SNEGSKA (reference sequence). V was shortened by 6 bases and J by 5 bases, with 11 bases between the two germline ends.

Sequenced sample: CD8+ T cells from PBMCs. The V gene is TRBV20-1, the J gene TRBJ2-4; D not resolved. This receptor was taken from a human donor with Susac syndrome. The CDR3 DNA reads TGCAGTGCGAATAAACCTGAAAACATTCAGTACTTC. Translating it yields CSANKPENIQYF.